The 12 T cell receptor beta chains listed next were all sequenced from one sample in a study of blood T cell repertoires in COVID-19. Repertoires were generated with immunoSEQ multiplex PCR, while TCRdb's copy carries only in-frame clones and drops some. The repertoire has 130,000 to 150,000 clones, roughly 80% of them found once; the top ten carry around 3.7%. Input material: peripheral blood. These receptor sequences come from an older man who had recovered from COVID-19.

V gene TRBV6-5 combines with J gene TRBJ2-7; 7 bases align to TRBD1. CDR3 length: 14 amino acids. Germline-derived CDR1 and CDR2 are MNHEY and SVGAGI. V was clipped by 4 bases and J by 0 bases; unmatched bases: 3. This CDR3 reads CASSSRGSSYEQYF. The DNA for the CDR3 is TGTGCCAGCAGTTCCAGGGGGTCCTCCTACGAGCAGTACTTC.

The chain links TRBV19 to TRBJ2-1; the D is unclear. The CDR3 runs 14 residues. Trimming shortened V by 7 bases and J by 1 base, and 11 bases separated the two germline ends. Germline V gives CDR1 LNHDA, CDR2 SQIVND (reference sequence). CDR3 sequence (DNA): TGTGCCAGTAAACAGAGCTTTTCCTACAATGAGCAGTTCTTC. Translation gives CASKQSFSYNEQFF.

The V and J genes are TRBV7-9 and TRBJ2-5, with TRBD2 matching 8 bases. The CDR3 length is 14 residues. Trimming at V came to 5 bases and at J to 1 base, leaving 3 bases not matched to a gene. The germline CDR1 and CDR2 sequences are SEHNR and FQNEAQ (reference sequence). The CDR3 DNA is TGTGCCAGCAGCCTAGGACTAGCCCAAGAGACCCAGTACTTC. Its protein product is CASSLGLAQETQYF. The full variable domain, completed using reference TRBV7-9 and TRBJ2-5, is DTGVSQNPRHKITKRGQNVTFRCDPISEHNRLYWYRQTLGQGPEFLTYFQNEAQLEKSRLLSDRFSAERPKGSFSTLEIQRTEQGDSAMYLCASSLGLAQETQYFGPGTRLLVL.

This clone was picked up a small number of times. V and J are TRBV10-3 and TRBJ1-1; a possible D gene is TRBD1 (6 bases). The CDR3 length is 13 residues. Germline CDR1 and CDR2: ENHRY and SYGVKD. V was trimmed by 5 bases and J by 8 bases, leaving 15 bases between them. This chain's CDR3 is CAISQGSRREAFF. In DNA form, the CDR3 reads TGTGCCATCAGTCAGGGGTCCCGGAGGGAAGCTTTCTTT.

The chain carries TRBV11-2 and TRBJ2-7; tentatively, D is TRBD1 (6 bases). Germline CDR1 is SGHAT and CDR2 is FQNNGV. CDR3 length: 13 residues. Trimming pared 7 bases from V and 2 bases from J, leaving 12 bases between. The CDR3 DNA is TGTGCCAGCAAGCCAGGGGTAACCTACGAGCAGTACTTC. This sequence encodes CASKPGVTYEQYF.

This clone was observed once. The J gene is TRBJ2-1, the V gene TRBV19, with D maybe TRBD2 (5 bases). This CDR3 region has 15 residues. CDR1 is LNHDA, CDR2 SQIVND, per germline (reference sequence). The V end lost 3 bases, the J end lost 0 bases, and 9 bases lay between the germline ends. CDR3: CASSIWESSYNEQFF. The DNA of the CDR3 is TGTGCCAGTAGTATTTGGGAGAGCTCCTACAATGAGCAGTTCTTC.

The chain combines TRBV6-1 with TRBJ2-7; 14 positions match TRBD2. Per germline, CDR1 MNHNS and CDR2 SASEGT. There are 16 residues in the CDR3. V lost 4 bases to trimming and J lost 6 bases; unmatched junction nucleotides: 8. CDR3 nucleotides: TGTGCCAGCAGTGCCCGACTAGCGGGAGGGCCTCGCGAGCAGTACTTC. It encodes CASSARLAGGPREQYF.

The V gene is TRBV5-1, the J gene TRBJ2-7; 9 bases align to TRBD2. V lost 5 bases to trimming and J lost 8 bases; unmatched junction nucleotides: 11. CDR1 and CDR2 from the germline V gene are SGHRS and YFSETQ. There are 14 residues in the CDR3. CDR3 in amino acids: CASREPSGMVKQYF. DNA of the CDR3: TGCGCCAGCAGGGAACCTAGCGGGATGGTCAAGCAGTACTTC.

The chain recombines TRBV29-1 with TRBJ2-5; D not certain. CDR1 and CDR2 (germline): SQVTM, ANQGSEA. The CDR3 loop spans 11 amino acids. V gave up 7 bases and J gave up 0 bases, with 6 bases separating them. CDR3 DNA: TGCAGCGCCAGGTACCAAGAGACCCAGTACTTC. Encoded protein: CSARYQETQYF.

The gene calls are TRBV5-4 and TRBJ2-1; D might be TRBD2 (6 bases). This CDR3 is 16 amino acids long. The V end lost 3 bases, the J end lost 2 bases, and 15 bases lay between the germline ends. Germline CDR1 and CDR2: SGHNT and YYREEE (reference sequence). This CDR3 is CASSYSSAPTYNEQFF. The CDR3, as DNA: TGTGCCAGCAGCTACTCTAGCGCCCCAACCTACAATGAGCAGTTCTTC.

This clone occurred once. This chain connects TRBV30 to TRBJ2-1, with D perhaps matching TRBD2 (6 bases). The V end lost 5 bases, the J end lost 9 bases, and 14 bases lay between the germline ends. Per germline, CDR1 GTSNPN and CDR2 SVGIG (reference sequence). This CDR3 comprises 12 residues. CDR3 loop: CAWGPLGGEQFF. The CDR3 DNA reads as TGTGCCTGGGGTCCTTTGGGGGGTGAGCAGTTCTTC.

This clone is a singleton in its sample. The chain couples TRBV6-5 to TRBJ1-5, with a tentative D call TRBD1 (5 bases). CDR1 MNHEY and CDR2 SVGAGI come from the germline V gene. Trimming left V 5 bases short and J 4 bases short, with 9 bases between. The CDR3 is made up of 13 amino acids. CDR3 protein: CASSPGGNQPQHF. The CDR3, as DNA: TGTGCCAGCAGTCCTGGGGGGAATCAGCCCCAGCATTTT.